A single sample is the source of the 9 T cell receptor beta chains below, sequenced in a study of breast tumors, draining lymph nodes, adjacent tissues. One entry per CDR3 protein results from TCRdb running MiXCR on the multiplex PCR reads. The sample records about 13,000 distinct CDR3 sequences, around three fifths being singletons. Sequenced input: tumor-adjacent breast tissue. These receptors originate from a female donor with breast cancer. Some clones in this sample may be carry-over from other donors' samples.

This chain connects TRBV15 to TRBJ1-3; D is uncertain. CDR3 size: 14 residues. The germline CDR1 and CDR2 sequences are LNHNV and YYDKDF (reference sequence). V lost 2 bases, J lost 1 base, and 6 bases lay in between. DNA of the CDR3: TGTGCCACCAGCAGATGGGGATCTGGAAACACCATATATTTT. As protein: CATSRWGSGNTIYF.

V and J are TRBV14 and TRBJ1-3; D is undetermined. V lost 1 base to trimming and J lost 5 bases, with 0 bases between them. This CDR3 has 11 residues. Germline V gene lookup returns CDR1 SGHDN and CDR2 FVKESK. The CDR3 sequence is CASSQGNTIYF. The CDR3 DNA reads TGTGCCAGCAGCCAAGGAAACACCATATATTTT.

The genes are TRBV6-1 and TRBJ2-7; 7 bases fit TRBD1. Germline V gene sequence: CDR1 MNHNS, CDR2 SASEGT. The CDR3 length is 15 residues. V lost 6 bases and J lost 2; bases outside the gene matches: 10. CDR3 loop: CASSEGASVAYEQYF. In DNA form, the CDR3 reads TGTGCCAGCAGCGAGGGGGCCTCGGTCGCCTACGAGCAGTACTTC.

This sequence joins TRBV20-1 and TRBJ1-2; 7 nucleotides match TRBD1. The germline CDR1 and CDR2 sequences are DFQATT and SNEGSKA (reference sequence). After removal of 5 bases from V and 4 bases from J, the junction contained 7 bases not matched to a gene. This CDR3 spans 13 amino acids. In DNA, the CDR3 is TGCAGTGCTCAGCAGGGGGTAAGCTATGGCTACACCTTC. This codes for CSAQQGVSYGYTF.

This clonotype was counted at least ten times. V usage is TRBV4-2 and J usage is TRBJ2-1; 10 nucleotides match TRBD2. With V trimmed by 0 bases and J by 2 bases, 10 bases remained unmatched. Germline V gene sequence: CDR1 LGHNA, CDR2 YNFKEQ. The CDR3 runs to 19 residues. CDR3 DNA sequence: TGTGCCAGCAGCCAAGAGGTACTAGCGGGACGGAATACCTACAATGAGCAGTTCTTC. It specifies CASSQEVLAGRNTYNEQFF.

The table lists this clonotype with a count of one. The chain joins TRBV24-1 to TRBJ1-2; maybe TRBD1 (6 bases). Trimming shortened V by 4 bases and J by 5 bases, and 13 bases separated the two germline ends. Germline CDR1 and CDR2: KGHDR and SFDVKD. This CDR3 has 14 amino acids. CDR3: CATSEGTQGYGYTF. In DNA, the CDR3 is TGTGCCACCAGTGAAGGAACCCAGGGGTATGGCTACACCTTC.

The CDR3, as DNA: TGTGCCAGCAGTGAGGTGCTAGCGGGTACTAGGTACTTC. The encoded protein is CASSEVLAGTRYF. J is TRBJ2-7 and V is TRBV25-1, with 8 bases lining up with TRBD2. Germline assignment: CDR1 MGHDK and CDR2 SYGVNS. The CDR3 consists of 13 residues. J lost 12 bases, V lost 3 bases, and 10 bases had no gene match.

The CDR3 is CASSLGRSGGGTYNEQFF. For the CDR3, the DNA is TGTGCCAGCAGCTTAGGCCGCAGCGGCGGGGGTACTTACAATGAGCAGTTCTTC. This chain connects TRBV11-2 to TRBJ2-1, with 7 positions matching TRBD2. There are 18 residues in the CDR3. Germline CDR1 reads SGHAT; CDR2 reads FQNNGV. Unmatched junction bases numbered 13, after V lost 1 base and J lost 4 bases.

The chain uses TRBV5-1 and TRBJ2-7; a possible D gene is TRBD1 (6 bases). The ends were cut back, 4 bases at V and 1 base at J, with 12 bases in the middle. Germline V gene sequence: CDR1 SGHRS, CDR2 YFSETQ. The CDR3 extends over 14 amino acids. The CDR3 DNA sequence: TGCGCCAGCAGCCAGACAGGCCGATCCTACGAGCAGTACTTC. It translates to CASSQTGRSYEQYF.